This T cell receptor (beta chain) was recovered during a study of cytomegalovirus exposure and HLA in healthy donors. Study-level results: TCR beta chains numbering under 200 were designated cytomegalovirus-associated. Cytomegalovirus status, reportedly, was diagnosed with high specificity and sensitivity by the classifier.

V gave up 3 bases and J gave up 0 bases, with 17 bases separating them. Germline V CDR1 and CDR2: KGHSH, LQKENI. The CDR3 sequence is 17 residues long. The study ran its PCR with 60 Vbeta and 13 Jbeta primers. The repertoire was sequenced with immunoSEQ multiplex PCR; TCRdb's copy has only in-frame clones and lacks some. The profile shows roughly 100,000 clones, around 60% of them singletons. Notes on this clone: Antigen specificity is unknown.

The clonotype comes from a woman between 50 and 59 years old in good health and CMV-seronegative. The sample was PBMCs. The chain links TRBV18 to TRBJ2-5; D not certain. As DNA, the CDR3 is TGTGCCAGCTCACCCATGGGCAGCTTGGAAGACCAAGAGACCCAGTACTTC. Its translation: CASSPMGSLEDQETQYF. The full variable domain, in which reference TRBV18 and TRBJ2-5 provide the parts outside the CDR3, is NAGVMQNPRHLVRRRGQEARLRCSPMKGHSHVYWYRQLPEEGLKFMVYLQKENIIDESGMPKERFSAEFPKEGPSILRIQQVVRGDSAAYFCASSPMGSLEDQETQYFGPGTRLLVL.